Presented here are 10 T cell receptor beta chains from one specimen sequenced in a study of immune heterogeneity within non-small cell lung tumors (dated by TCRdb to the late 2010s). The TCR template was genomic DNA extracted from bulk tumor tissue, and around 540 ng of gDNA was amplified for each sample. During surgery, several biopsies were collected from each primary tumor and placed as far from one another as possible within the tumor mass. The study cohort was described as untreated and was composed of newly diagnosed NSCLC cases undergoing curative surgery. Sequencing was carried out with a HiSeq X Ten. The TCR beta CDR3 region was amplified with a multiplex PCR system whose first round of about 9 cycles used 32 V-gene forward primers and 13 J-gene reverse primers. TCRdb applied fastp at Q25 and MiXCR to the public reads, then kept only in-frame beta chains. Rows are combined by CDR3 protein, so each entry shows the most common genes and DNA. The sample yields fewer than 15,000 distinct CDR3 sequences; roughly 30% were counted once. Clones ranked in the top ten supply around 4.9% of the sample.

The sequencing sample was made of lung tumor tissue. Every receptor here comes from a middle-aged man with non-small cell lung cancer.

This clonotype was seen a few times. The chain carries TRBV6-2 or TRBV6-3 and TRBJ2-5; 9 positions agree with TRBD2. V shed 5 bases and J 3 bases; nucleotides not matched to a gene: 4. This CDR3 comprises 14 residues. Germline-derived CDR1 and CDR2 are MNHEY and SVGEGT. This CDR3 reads CASSRSGSEETQYF. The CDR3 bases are TGTGCCAGCAGTCGTAGCGGGAGCGAAGAGACCCAGTACTTC.

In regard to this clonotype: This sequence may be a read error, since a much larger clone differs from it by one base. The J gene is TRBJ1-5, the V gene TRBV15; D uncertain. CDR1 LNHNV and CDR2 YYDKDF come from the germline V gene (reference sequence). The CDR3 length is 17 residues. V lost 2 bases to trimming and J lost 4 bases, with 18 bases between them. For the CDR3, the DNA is TGTGCCACCAGCAGATATAGGAGGCTACGGGAGAATCAGCCCCAGCATTTT. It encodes CATSRYRRLRENQPQHF.

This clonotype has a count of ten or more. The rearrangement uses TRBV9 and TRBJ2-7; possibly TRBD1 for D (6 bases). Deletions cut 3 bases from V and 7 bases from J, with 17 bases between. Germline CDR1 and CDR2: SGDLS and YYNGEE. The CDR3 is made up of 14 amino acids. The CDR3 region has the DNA TGTGCCAGCAGCGGAACCGGGACACCTTCGGAGCAGTACTTC. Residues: CASSGTGTPSEQYF.

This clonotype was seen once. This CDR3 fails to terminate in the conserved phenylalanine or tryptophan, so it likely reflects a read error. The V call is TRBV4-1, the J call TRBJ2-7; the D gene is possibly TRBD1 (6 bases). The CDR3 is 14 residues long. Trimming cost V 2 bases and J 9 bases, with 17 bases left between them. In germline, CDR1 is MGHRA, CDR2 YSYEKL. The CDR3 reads CASSQLQGSRVQYL. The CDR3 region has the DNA TGCGCCAGCAGCCAATTACAGGGTAGCCGCGTGCAGTACTTG.

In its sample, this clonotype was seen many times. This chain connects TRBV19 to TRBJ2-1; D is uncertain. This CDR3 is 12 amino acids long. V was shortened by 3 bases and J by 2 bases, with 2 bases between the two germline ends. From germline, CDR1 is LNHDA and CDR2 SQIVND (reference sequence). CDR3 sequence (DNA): TGTGCCAGTAGTATTACCTACAATGAGCAGTTCTTC. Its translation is CASSITYNEQFF.

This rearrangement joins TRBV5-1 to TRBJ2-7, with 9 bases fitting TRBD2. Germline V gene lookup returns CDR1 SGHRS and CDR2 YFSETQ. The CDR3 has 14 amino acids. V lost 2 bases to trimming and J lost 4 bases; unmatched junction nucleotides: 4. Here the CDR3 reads CASSLQTSGYEQYF. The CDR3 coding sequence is TGCGCCAGCAGCTTACAAACTAGCGGGTACGAGCAGTACTTC.

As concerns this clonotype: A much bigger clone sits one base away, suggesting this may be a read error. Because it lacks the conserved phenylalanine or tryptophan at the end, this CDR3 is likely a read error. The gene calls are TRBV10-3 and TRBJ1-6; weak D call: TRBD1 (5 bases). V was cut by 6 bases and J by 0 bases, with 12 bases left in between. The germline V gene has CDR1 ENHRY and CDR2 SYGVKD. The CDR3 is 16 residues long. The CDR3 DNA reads TGTGCCATCAGCACCTCGGGGGGCTCCTATAATTCACCCCTCCACCTT. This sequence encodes CAISTSGGSYNSPLHL.

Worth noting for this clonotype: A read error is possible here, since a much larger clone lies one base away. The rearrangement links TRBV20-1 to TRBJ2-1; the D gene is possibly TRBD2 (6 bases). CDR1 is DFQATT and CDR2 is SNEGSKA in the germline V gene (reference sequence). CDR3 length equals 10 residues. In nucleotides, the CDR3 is TGCAGCCCCTCGGGGGATGAGCACTTCTTC. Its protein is CSPSGDEHFF.

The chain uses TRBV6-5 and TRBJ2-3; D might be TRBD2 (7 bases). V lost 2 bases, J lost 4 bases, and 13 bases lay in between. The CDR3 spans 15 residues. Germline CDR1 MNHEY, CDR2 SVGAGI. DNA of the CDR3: TGTGCCAGCAGTTACGGGCGGGGGCGGGCAGATACGCAGTATTTT. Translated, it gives CASSYGRGRADTQYF.

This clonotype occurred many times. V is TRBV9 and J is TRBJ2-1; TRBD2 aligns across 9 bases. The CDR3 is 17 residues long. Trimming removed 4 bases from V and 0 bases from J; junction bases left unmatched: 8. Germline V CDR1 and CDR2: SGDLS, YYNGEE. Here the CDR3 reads CASSTGLAISSYNEQFF. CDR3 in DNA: TGTGCCAGCAGCACCGGACTAGCGATCAGCTCCTACAATGAGCAGTTCTTC.